The entry that follows covers one TCR beta chain sequence. CDR1 is MNHNS and CDR2 is SASEGT in the germline V gene. This CDR3 spans 13 amino acids. V shed 6 bases and J shed 5 bases, with 13 bases lying between them. PCR was performed using 60 Vbeta and 13 Jbeta primers. The protocol was immunoSEQ multiplex PCR, while the TCRdb copy is restricted to in-frame clones and leaves out a portion. The data hold under 200,000 clones, with approximately 78% observed a single time. These data are taken from a study of cytomegalovirus exposure and HLA in healthy donors. The V and J genes are TRBV6-1 and TRBJ1-1; D may be TRBD1 (6 bases). The TCR was taken from a woman under 30 in good health and CMV-seronegative. Specimen: PBMCs. The CDR3: CASRNRVGTEAFF. The CDR3 nucleotides are TGTGCCAGCAGGAACAGGGTGGGAACTGAAGCTTTCTTT.